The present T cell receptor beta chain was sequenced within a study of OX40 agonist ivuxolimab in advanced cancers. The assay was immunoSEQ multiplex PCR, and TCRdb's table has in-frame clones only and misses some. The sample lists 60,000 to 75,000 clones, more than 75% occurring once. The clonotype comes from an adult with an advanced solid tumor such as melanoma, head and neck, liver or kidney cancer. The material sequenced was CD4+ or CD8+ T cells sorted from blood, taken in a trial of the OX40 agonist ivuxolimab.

The DNA for the CDR3 is TGTGCCAGCAGCTTTACAGGGGACTCCTACGAGCAGTACTTC. Protein sequence: CASSFTGDSYEQYF. This rearrangement joins TRBV13 to TRBJ2-7, with TRBD1 identical over 7 bases. The V gene end was trimmed by 3 bases and the J gene end by 0 bases; junction bases not matched to a gene: 2. The CDR3 spans 14 residues. Looked up from germline, CDR1 is PRHDT and CDR2 is FYEKMQ (reference sequence).